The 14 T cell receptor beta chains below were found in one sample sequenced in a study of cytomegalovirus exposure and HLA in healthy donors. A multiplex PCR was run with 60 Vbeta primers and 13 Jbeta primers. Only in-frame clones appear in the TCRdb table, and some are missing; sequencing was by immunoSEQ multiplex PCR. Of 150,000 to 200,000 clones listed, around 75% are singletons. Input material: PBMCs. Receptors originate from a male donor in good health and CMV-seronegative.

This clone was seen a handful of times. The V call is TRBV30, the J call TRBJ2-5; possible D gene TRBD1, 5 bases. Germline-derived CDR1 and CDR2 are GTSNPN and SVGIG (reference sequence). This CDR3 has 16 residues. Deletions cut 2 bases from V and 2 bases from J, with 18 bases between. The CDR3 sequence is CAWSWGMTDEQETQYF. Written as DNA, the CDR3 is TGTGCCTGGAGTTGGGGAATGACAGACGAGCAAGAGACCCAGTACTTC.

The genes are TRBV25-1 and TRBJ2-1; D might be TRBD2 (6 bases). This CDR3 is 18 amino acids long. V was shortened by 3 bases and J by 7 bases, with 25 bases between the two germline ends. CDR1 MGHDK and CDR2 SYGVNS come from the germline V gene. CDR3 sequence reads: CASSDRTAGTHSGNEQFF. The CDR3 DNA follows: TGTGCCAGCAGTGATCGGACTGCCGGGACTCATTCCGGGAATGAGCAGTTCTTC.

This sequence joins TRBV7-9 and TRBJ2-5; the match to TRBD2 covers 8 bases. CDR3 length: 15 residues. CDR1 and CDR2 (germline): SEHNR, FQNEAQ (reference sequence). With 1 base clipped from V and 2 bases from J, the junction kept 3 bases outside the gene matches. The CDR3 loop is CASSLGAGEQETQYF. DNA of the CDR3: TGTGCCAGCAGCTTAGGAGCGGGAGAACAAGAGACCCAGTACTTC. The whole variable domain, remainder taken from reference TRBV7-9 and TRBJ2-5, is DTGVSQNPRHKITKRGQNVTFRCDPISEHNRLYWYRQTLGQGPEFLTYFQNEAQLEKSRLLSDRFSAERPKGSFSTLEIQRTEQGDSAMYLCASSLGAGEQETQYFGPGTRLLVL.

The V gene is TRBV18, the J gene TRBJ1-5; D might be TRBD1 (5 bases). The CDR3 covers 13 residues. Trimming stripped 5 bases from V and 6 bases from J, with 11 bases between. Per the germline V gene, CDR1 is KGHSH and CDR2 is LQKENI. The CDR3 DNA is TGTGCCAGCTCAACGGGGGTAGGTCAGCCCCAGCATTTT. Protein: CASSTGVGQPQHF.

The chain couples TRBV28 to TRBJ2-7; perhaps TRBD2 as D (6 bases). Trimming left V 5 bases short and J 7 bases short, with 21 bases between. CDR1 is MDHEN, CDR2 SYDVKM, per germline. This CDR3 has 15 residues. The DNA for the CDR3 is TGTGCCAGCAGTCCAAAACCGGGACCTGGGGGGGAGCAGTACTTC. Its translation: CASSPKPGPGGEQYF.

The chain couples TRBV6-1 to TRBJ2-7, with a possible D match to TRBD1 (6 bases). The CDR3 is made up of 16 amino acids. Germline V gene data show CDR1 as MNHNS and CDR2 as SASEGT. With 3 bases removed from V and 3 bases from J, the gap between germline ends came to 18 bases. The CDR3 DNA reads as TGTGCCAGCAGTGAGGGAGACGGGACATATGTCTACGAGCAGTACTTC. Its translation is CASSEGDGTYVYEQYF.

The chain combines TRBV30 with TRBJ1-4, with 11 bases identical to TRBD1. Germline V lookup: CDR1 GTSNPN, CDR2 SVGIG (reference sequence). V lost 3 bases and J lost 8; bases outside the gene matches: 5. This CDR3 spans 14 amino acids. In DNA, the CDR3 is TGTGCCTGGAGCCTCGGGACAGGGGGGGAAAAACTGTTTTTT. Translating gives CAWSLGTGGEKLFF.

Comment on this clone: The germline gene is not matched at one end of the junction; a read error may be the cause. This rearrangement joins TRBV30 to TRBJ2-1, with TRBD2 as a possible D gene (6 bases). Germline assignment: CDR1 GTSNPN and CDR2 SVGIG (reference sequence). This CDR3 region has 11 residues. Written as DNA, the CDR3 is TGTGCCTGGAGTGTTTTGGGGGGTTGGCTCTTC. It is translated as CAWSVLGGWLF.

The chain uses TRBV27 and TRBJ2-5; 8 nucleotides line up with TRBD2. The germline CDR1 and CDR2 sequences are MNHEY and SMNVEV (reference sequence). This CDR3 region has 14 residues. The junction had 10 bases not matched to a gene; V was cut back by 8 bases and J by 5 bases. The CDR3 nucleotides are TGTGCCAGCGGGACTAGTTTTTTGATGGAGACCCAGTACTTC. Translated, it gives CASGTSFLMETQYF.

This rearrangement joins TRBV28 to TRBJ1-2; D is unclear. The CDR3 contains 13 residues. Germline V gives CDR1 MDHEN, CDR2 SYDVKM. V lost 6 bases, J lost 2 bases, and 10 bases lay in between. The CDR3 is CASRKRANYGYTF. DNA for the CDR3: TGTGCCAGCAGAAAGAGGGCAAACTATGGCTACACCTTC.

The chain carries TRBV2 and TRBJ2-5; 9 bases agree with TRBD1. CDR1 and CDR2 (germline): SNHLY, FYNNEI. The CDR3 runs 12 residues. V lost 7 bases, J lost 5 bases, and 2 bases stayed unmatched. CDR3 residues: CASMGTGETQYF. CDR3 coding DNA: TGTGCCAGCATGGGGACAGGGGAGACCCAGTACTTC.

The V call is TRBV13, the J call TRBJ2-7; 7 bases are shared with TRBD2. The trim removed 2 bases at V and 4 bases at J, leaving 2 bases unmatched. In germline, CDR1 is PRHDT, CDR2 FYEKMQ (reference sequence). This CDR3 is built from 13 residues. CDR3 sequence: CASSLRGGYEQYF. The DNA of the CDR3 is TGTGCCAGCAGCTTAAGGGGAGGGTACGAGCAGTACTTC.

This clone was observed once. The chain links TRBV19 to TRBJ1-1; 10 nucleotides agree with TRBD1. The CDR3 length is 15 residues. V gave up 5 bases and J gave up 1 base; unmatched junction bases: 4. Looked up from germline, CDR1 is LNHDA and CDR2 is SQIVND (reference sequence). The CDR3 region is CASSGWDRGNTEAFF. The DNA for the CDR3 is TGTGCCAGTAGTGGGTGGGACAGGGGGAACACTGAAGCTTTCTTT.

The chain's CDR3 is CASSPGQNSGNTIYF. The CDR3 DNA reads as TGCGCCAGCAGCCCGGGACAGAACTCTGGAAACACCATATATTTT. V and J are TRBV5-1 and TRBJ1-3; 7 positions match TRBD1. Germline V gene sequence: CDR1 SGHRS, CDR2 YFSETQ. The CDR3 spans 15 residues. With V trimmed by 4 bases and J by 0 bases, 4 bases remained unmatched.